Each of the 10 T cell receptor beta chains below was sequenced from the same sample in a study of early T cells in non-severe SARS-CoV-2 infection. MiXCR, run by TCRdb on the 5' RACE reads, gives a single entry per CDR3 protein. Counted here are tens of thousands of distinct CDR3 sequences, under 15% occurring once; the ten biggest clones make up about 1.3%. The sequenced material came from whole blood. The receptors here all came from an adult who was a healthcare worker with PCR-confirmed SARS-CoV-2 infection or an uninfected control (not recorded which).

This clonotype was recorded at least ten times. The chain joins TRBV28 to TRBJ2-3; D uncertain. V lost 1 base, J lost 4 bases, and 0 bases lay in between. The CDR3 covers 11 residues. In germline, CDR1 is MDHEN, CDR2 SYDVKM. CDR3 sequence: CASSLSDTQYF. Here the CDR3 DNA reads TGTGCCAGCAGTTTATCAGATACGCAGTATTTT.

This clonotype appeared many times. V gene TRBV5-1 combines with J gene TRBJ1-6, with 8 bases fitting TRBD1. V shed 4 bases, J shed 2 bases, and the junction held 8 bases outside the gene matches. Germline assignment: CDR1 SGHRS and CDR2 YFSETQ. CDR3 length: 17 amino acids. The CDR3: CASSVGTGPAYNSPLHF. As DNA, the CDR3 is TGCGCCAGCAGCGTAGGGACAGGCCCAGCCTATAATTCACCCCTCCACTTT.

The gene calls are TRBV9 and TRBJ1-2; D remains unclear. CDR1 SGDLS and CDR2 YYNGEE come from the germline V gene. This CDR3 is 11 amino acids long. Trimming pared 4 bases from V and 8 bases from J, leaving 9 bases between. The CDR3 DNA follows: TGTGCCAGCAGCTCCCGAGGGGGCTACACCTTC. It translates to CASSSRGGYTF.

This clonotype occurred many times. The rearrangement uses TRBV5-1 and TRBJ1-4, with 11 bases matching TRBD1. Losses at the gene ends were 4 bases for V and 7 bases for J; bases not matched to a gene: 6. Germline V gene sequence: CDR1 SGHRS, CDR2 YFSETQ. CDR3 length: 15 residues. The CDR3, as DNA: TGCGCCAGCAGCAACCCCGGGACAGGGGGTGAAAAACTGTTTTTT. Amino acid sequence: CASSNPGTGGEKLFF.

At least ten counts were recorded for this clonotype. The V and J genes are TRBV6-5 and TRBJ2-1, with no clear D. This CDR3 contains 15 residues. Germline assignment: CDR1 MNHEY and CDR2 SVGAGI. Trimming shortened V by 0 bases and J by 8 bases, and 14 bases separated the two germline ends. CDR3 bases: TGTGCCAGCAGTTACTCCGGCCAGCCTGAGGATGAGCAGTTCTTC. The encoded protein is CASSYSGQPEDEQFF.

This clonotype was recorded at least ten times. The rearrangement joins TRBV27 to TRBJ1-6; D not certain. Germline V gene lookup returns CDR1 MNHEY and CDR2 SMNVEV (reference sequence). The CDR3 totals 16 residues. V was shortened by 3 bases and J by 1 base, with 10 bases between the two germline ends. The CDR3 sequence: CASSFGKESYNSPLHF. The CDR3 nucleotides are TGTGCCAGCAGTTTCGGAAAAGAGTCCTATAATTCACCCCTCCACTTT.

This clonotype was picked up many times. The rearrangement links TRBV11-2 to TRBJ2-7; the match to TRBD2 covers 7 bases. Germline V gene lookup returns CDR1 SGHAT and CDR2 FQNNGV. The V and J ends lost 4 bases and 4 bases, in that order; junction bases with no gene match: 10. This CDR3 comprises 15 residues. CDR3 amino acids: CASSSRSRLAYEQYF. The DNA of the CDR3 is TGTGCCAGCAGCTCGCGGTCCCGACTAGCATACGAGCAGTACTTC.

This clonotype occurred many times. This chain links TRBV20-1 with TRBJ1-2, with D unresolved. Germline V gene sequence: CDR1 DFQATT, CDR2 SNEGSKA (reference sequence). The CDR3 totals 13 residues. Trimming shortened V by 1 base and J by 7 bases, and 13 bases separated the two germline ends. The CDR3, as DNA: TGCAGTGCTAGAGCCTTAAGCCTTGCTGGCTACACCTTC. This gives the protein CSARALSLAGYTF.

This clonotype was observed at least ten times. The rearrangement joins TRBV5-1 to TRBJ2-1; D might be TRBD1 (5 bases). CDR1 and CDR2 from the germline V gene are SGHRS and YFSETQ. V lost 2 bases and J lost 5, with 17 bases in between. The CDR3 runs to 16 residues. CDR3 coding DNA: TGCGCCAGCAGCTTCCCAATGGGCAGGGATAACAATGAGCAGTTCTTC. Amino acid sequence: CASSFPMGRDNNEQFF.

The rearrangement uses TRBV12-3 or TRBV12-4 and TRBJ2-3, with 8 bases identical to TRBD1. The trim removed 5 bases at V and 0 bases at J, leaving 4 bases unmatched. There are 15 residues in the CDR3. The DNA for the CDR3 is TGTGCCAGCAGTCCGAGGACAGGGAGCACAGATACGCAGTATTTT. Its protein product is CASSPRTGSTDTQYF.